These T cell receptor beta chains were read from a single sample in a study of tumor-infiltrating lymphocytes in primary liver carcinoma. A single record per CDR3 protein comes from TCRdb applying MiXCR to the multiplex PCR reads. The sample comprises tens of thousands of distinct CDR3 sequences, 71% of which are singletons, and roughly 13% rests with the top ten. The sample consisted of liver tumor tissue from sampling region 4. The receptors come from an older woman with primary liver carcinoma and hepatitis B virus infection. The CDR3 runs from the conserved cysteine through the conserved F or W. Each record gives: clone size, D gene, V gene, J gene, CDR3 DNA, CDR3 protein. The D gene is left open where the match is weak. The size entry is marked missing in some rows and otherwise reads once, few, many or a size class.

size: .; D: TRBD2; V: TRBV28; J: TRBJ2-5; DNA: TGTGCCTCAGGGCTAGCGGGTAAAATAGCCCAGGAGACCCAGTACTTC; CDR3: CASGLAGKIAQETQYF
size: few; D: .; V: TRBV2; J: TRBJ2-3; DNA: TGTGCCAGCAGTTTAGGCGGGATCGAATACGGCACAGATACGCAGTATTTT; CDR3: CASSLGGIEYGTDTQYF
size: .; D: TRBD1; V: TRBV11-1; J: TRBJ2-6; DNA: TGTGCCAACAGTGCCAGGACAGGGACTCCGGGGGCCAACGTCCTGACTTTC; CDR3: CANSARTGTPGANVLTF
size: .; D: .; V: TRBV6-6; J: TRBJ2-5; DNA: TGTGCCAATAGTTACTCAGGAGGCGAGACCCAGTACTTC; CDR3: CANSYSGGETQYF
size: .; D: .; V: TRBV11-2; J: TRBJ2-5; DNA: TGTGCCAGCAGCCCACCCCTTGTGACCTCGAGGACCCAGTACTTC; CDR3: CASSPPLVTSRTQYF
size: many; D: TRBD1; V: TRBV5-4; J: TRBJ1-1; DNA: TGTGCCAGCAGCTCACCTCCGGGACAGGTGAACACTGAAGCTTTCTTT; CDR3: CASSSPPGQVNTEAFF
size: .; D: .; V: TRBV11-3; J: TRBJ2-5; DNA: TGTGCCAGCGGAATCCAAGGGGGTCTGATCCAGTGCTTC; CDR3: CASGIQGGLIQCF
size: many; D: TRBD2; V: TRBV29-1; J: TRBJ2-1; DNA: TGCAGCGTTTGGGGCGGGAGGGCCGCCAATGAGCAGTTCTTC; CDR3: CSVWGGRAANEQFF
size: few; D: TRBD1; V: TRBV20-1; J: TRBJ1-1; DNA: TGCAGTGCCCTTAAGACAGGGGCGGTCACTGAAGCTTTCTTT; CDR3: CSALKTGAVTEAFF
size: many; D: .; V: TRBV6-1; J: TRBJ2-1; DNA: TGTGCCAGCAGTGATGGGACCGATTACAATGAGCAGTTCTTC; CDR3: CASSDGTDYNEQFF
size: .; D: .; V: TRBV29-1; J: TRBJ2-2; DNA: TGCAGCATTGTTGCCAGCCTGAACACGGGGGAGCTGTTTTTT; CDR3: CSIVASLNTGELFF
size: .; D: TRBD2; V: TRBV10-3; J: TRBJ2-3; DNA: TGTGCCATCAGGGGACTAGCGGGGGCTACGCAGTATTTT; CDR3: CAIRGLAGATQYF
size: .; D: .; V: TRBV6-5; J: TRBJ1-1; DNA: TGTGCCAGTGGTTACCGAAGGTTGGGGACTGAAGCTTTCTTT; CDR3: CASGYRRLGTEAFF
size: .; D: .; V: TRBV11-2; J: TRBJ2-4; DNA: TGTACCAGCAGCTTGGCGGGATCGGAAAACATTCAGTACTTC; CDR3: CTSSLAGSENIQYF
size: .; D: .; V: TRBV28; J: TRBJ2-1; DNA: TGTACCAGCAGTCCCCCGTTGGGTGGCAATGAGCAGTTCTTC; CDR3: CTSSPPLGGNEQFF
size: .; D: .; V: TRBV30; J: TRBJ1-2; DNA: TGTGCCTGGAGTTCGGGAGACTATGGCTACACCTTC; CDR3: CAWSSGDYGYTF
size: .; D: .; V: TRBV5-1; J: TRBJ2-3; DNA: TGCGCTAGCATCAAGGACGTCCGCACAGATACGCAGTATTTT; CDR3: CASIKDVRTDTQYF
size: .; D: .; V: TRBV6-1; J: TRBJ1-1; DNA: TGTGCTAGCAGTGTGGGGCCCACATGGAACACTGAAGCTTTCTTT; CDR3: CASSVGPTWNTEAFF
size: .; D: TRBD2; V: TRBV6-1; J: TRBJ2-5; DNA: TGTGCCAGCAGTTGGTTTGCGGGGGAGGAGATCCAGTACTTC; CDR3: CASSWFAGEEIQYF
size: many; D: .; V: TRBV12-3/TRBV12-4; J: TRBJ2-5; DNA: TGTGCCAGCAGCCCCATTCTAGTAGGCACCCAGTACTTC; CDR3: CASSPILVGTQYF
size: .; D: .; V: TRBV20-1; J: TRBJ1-2; DNA: TGCAGTGCTACGAGGGCGCAGGTTGGCTACACCTTC; CDR3: CSATRAQVGYTF
size: few; D: .; V: TRBV7-9; J: TRBJ1-5; DNA: TGTGCCAGCAGCCTTGGGGATCAGCCCCAGCATTTT; CDR3: CASSLGDQPQHF
size: .; D: .; V: TRBV5-1; J: TRBJ2-2; DNA: TGCGCCAGCAGCCGCGACCGCCCTGAGGAGCTGTTTTTT; CDR3: CASSRDRPEELFF
size: few; D: .; V: TRBV5-1; J: TRBJ2-5; DNA: TGCGCCAGCAGCTTGGGGCCGATCCAGGAGACCCAGTACTTC; CDR3: CASSLGPIQETQYF
size: once; D: .; V: TRBV7-8; J: TRBJ1-1; DNA: TGTGCCCGCAGCTTCCGGGTGCCGGGGTTGAACACTGAAGCTTTCTTT; CDR3: CARSFRVPGLNTEAFF
size: once; D: TRBD2; V: TRBV4-1; J: TRBJ2-2; DNA: TGCGCAAGCAGCCGGGAAACTAGCGGGAGAGGGGAGGGGGAGCTGTTTTTT; CDR3: CASSRETSGRGEGELFF
size: .; D: .; V: TRBV29-1; J: TRBJ1-6; DNA: TGCAGCGTGGCAATCGGGGGGCAAGGATCGCCCCTCCACTTT; CDR3: CSVAIGGQGSPLHF
size: many; D: .; V: TRBV6-1; J: TRBJ2-2; DNA: TGTGCCAGCACCCGCCTCTTATCAGGGTTTACCGGGGAGCTGTTTTTT; CDR3: CASTRLLSGFTGELFF
size: .; D: TRBD2; V: TRBV11-2; J: TRBJ2-1; DNA: TGCGCCAGCAGCAGGAGACTAAGGGGAGGGCCGGGGGATGAGCAGTTCTTC; CDR3: CASSRRLRGGPGDEQFF
size: .; D: .; V: TRBV28; J: TRBJ2-1; DNA: TGTGCCAACTCAAAAACGGATCTGGGGGATTTACATGAGCAGTTCTTC; CDR3: CANSKTDLGDLHEQFF
size: .; D: TRBD2; V: TRBV11-3; J: TRBJ2-1; DNA: TGCGCCAACAGTCCTCGGGGTAGCGGGAACAATGAGCAGTTCTTC; CDR3: CANSPRGSGNNEQFF
size: .; D: .; V: TRBV29-1; J: TRBJ2-2; DNA: TGCAACGTCGCGGGGCACTCGGACGGGGAGCTGTTTTTT; CDR3: CNVAGHSDGELFF
size: once; D: TRBD1; V: TRBV11-2; J: TRBJ2-7; DNA: TGTGCCTGCAGCTCAGGGACAGGGGGCAACGAGCAGTACTTC; CDR3: CACSSGTGGNEQYF
size: .; D: .; V: TRBV5-4; J: TRBJ2-7; DNA: TGTGCCAGCAGCCGGGGTCGGGGACGGTGCGAGCAGTACTTC; CDR3: CASSRGRGRCEQYF
size: .; D: .; V: TRBV7-7; J: TRBJ2-2; DNA: TGTGCTAGCTCCCGAGGGGGGTCGAACACCGGGAAGCTGTTTTTT; CDR3: CASSRGGSNTGKLFF
size: .; D: TRBD1; V: TRBV11-3; J: TRBJ1-1; DNA: TGTGCCAGCAGGTTATCGACAGGGGGGGTCACTGAAGCTTTCTTT; CDR3: CASRLSTGGVTEAFF
size: once; D: .; V: TRBV12-3/TRBV12-4; J: TRBJ1-5; DNA: TGTACCAGCAGTTTGGCGGGATGGCAGCCCCAGCAGTTT; CDR3: CTSSLAGWQPQQF
size: .; D: .; V: TRBV11-3; J: TRBJ2-2; DNA: TGTGCCAACAGCTTACGGGGGGCTGCCGGGGGACTGTTTTTT; CDR3: CANSLRGAAGGLFF
size: .; D: .; V: TRBV28; J: TRBJ1-5; DNA: TGTGCCAGCAGAAGGGAACGTACCAATCAGCCCCAGCATTTT; CDR3: CASRRERTNQPQHF
size: .; D: TRBD1; V: TRBV29-1; J: TRBJ2-5; DNA: TGCAGCCTCGAAGGGGCTACAGGGGAACAAGAGGCCCAGTACTTC; CDR3: CSLEGATGEQEAQYF
size: .; D: .; V: TRBV12-3/TRBV12-4; J: TRBJ2-5; DNA: TGTGTCAGCAGCCGGAACTACCGAGAGACCCAGTACTTC; CDR3: CVSSRNYRETQYF
size: .; D: .; V: TRBV2; J: TRBJ2-7; DNA: TGTGACACCGGGTCCGGGCGCGAGCAGTACTTC; CDR3: CDTGSGREQYF
size: .; D: .; V: TRBV6-1; J: TRBJ1-1; DNA: TGCGCCAGCAGTGAAAGTGTGAACACTGAAGCTTTCTTT; CDR3: CASSESVNTEAFF
size: many; D: .; V: TRBV2; J: TRBJ2-1; DNA: TGTGCCAGCAACGGGGGACTTTCCTACAATGAGCAGTTCTTC; CDR3: CASNGGLSYNEQFF
size: .; D: .; V: TRBV11-3; J: TRBJ2-1; DNA: TGTGCCAGCAGCTTAGGTCGGGGGCAGTGGGGCATCGATGAGCAGTTCTTC; CDR3: CASSLGRGQWGIDEQFF
size: .; D: TRBD2; V: TRBV11-3; J: TRBJ2-1; DNA: TGCGCCAGCAGCTTAGGTCAAGGCGGGAGGGCCGGCTACAATGGGCAGTTATTC; CDR3: CASSLGQGGRAGYNGQLF
size: once; D: TRBD1; V: TRBV6-5; J: TRBJ1-2; DNA: TGTACCAACAGTTACGCGAGGGGGCTTGGCTACACCTTC; CDR3: CTNSYARGLGYTF
size: .; D: TRBD2; V: TRBV7-8; J: TRBJ2-2; DNA: TGTGCCAGCAGCCGAACCCATAGCGGGGACGGCGCCGGGGAGCTCTTTTTT; CDR3: CASSRTHSGDGAGELFF
size: once; D: .; V: TRBV29-1; J: TRBJ2-5; DNA: TGCAGCCTTGAAGGTTTGGAGGGTCGGGAAACCCAGTACTTC; CDR3: CSLEGLEGRETQYF
size: .; D: TRBD1; V: TRBV5-1; J: TRBJ2-7; DNA: TGCTCCAGCAGCTTAGGGATTGGGACAGGGATATTCTCCAAGCAGTACTTC; CDR3: CSSSLGIGTGIFSKQYF
size: .; D: .; V: TRBV6-1; J: TRBJ1-3; DNA: TGTGCCAGCAGGGTCGGTGGGATCTCTGGAAACACTGTATATTTT; CDR3: CASRVGGISGNTVYF
size: .; D: .; V: TRBV28; J: TRBJ2-6; DNA: TGTGCCTGCAGCAGCGACTTACTAACCAGCTCTTGGGCCAACGTCCTGACTTTC; CDR3: CACSSDLLTSSWANVLTF
size: .; D: TRBD1; V: TRBV12-3/TRBV12-4; J: TRBJ2-2; DNA: TGTGTCAGCAGCTTAGAGCAGGGGGTAGCCGGGGAGCTGTTTTTT; CDR3: CVSSLEQGVAGELFF